These 30 T cell receptor beta chains came from one sample sequenced in a study of beta chain features in type 1 diabetes. No cognate antigen is known for these TCRs. General study results and limits: In all four CD4+ subsets, TCRB CDR3 length was significantly, moderately reduced in type 1 diabetes.

Since all of the isolated RNA was reverse transcribed, expressed TCRB transcripts were what got sequenced. TCRdb keeps only in-frame clones here, not all; method: immunoSEQ multiplex PCR. The data show hundreds of thousands of clones, approximately 10% seen once. Specimen: naive CD4+ T cells from blood. The receptors stem from a man aged 25-45 years with type 1 diabetes.

The J gene is TRBJ2-5, the V gene TRBV2, with D unresolved. V lost 2 bases and J lost 2, with 6 bases in between. Germline V CDR1 and CDR2: SNHLY, FYNNEI. This CDR3 comprises 13 residues. CDR3: CASSEWQQETQYF. The DNA for the CDR3 is TGTGCCAGCAGTGAATGGCAGCAAGAGACCCAGTACTTC.

The sample holds a few counts of this clone. The chain has TRBV9 and TRBJ2-7; tentative D call: TRBD1 (6 bases). Germline CDR1 is SGDLS and CDR2 is YYNGEE. Trimming took off 4 bases at V and 0 bases at J, with 20 bases between the two ends. The CDR3 sequence is 17 residues long. The CDR3 coding sequence is TGTGCCAGCAGCTCCTATGAGGTAGGGGGAAGCTCCTACGAGCAGTACTTC. This sequence encodes CASSSYEVGGSSYEQYF.

This clone was picked up a small number of times. The chain joins TRBV11-2 to TRBJ2-1; D possibly corresponds to TRBD1 (7 bases). The CDR3 loop spans 17 amino acids. V was pared by 4 bases and J by 0 bases, with 16 bases between. Germline V gene lookup returns CDR1 SGHAT and CDR2 FQNNGV. Here the CDR3 reads CASSSGQWGASYNEQFF. The CDR3 nucleotides are TGTGCCAGCAGCTCGGGACAGTGGGGGGCCTCCTACAATGAGCAGTTCTTC.

The chain uses TRBV10-3 and TRBJ2-7; a possible D gene is TRBD1 (5 bases). The CDR3 is 15 amino acids. Trimming removed 3 bases from V and 5 bases from J, with 17 bases in between. In germline, CDR1 is ENHRY, CDR2 SYGVKD. This chain's CDR3 is CAISDAAGNSDEQYF. The CDR3, as DNA: TGTGCCATCAGTGACGCGGCAGGGAACTCGGACGAGCAGTACTTC.

J is TRBJ2-1 and V is TRBV7-3, with D perhaps matching TRBD1 (6 bases). Germline CDR1 and CDR2: SGHTA and FQGTGA. With 6 bases removed from V and 0 bases from J, the gap between germline ends came to 12 bases. This CDR3 is built from 15 residues. In DNA form, the CDR3 reads TGTGCCAGCAGGTCGGAAGGGGGCTCCTACAATGAGCAGTTCTTC. It specifies CASRSEGGSYNEQFF.

V is TRBV4-1 and J is TRBJ2-7; no reliable D call. The CDR3 length is 15 residues. V was clipped by 5 bases and J by 3 bases, with 17 bases between them. CDR1 is MGHRA and CDR2 is YSYEKL in the germline V gene. This CDR3 is CASSSLPGDGYEQYF. CDR3 nucleotides: TGCGCCAGCAGCTCCCTCCCCGGTGATGGCTACGAGCAGTACTTC.

This clone was recorded a few times. The chain has TRBV27 and TRBJ1-1; D might be TRBD1 (6 bases). The CDR3 extends over 17 amino acids. Germline assignment: CDR1 MNHEY and CDR2 SMNVEV (reference sequence). Trimming left V 10 bases short and J 0 bases short, with 24 bases between. This CDR3 reads CATELVPPDRLNTEAFF. CDR3 sequence (DNA): TGTGCCACTGAGTTGGTCCCACCCGACAGGTTGAACACTGAAGCTTTCTTT.

This clone was detected a few times. The chain is built from TRBV7-9 and TRBJ1-6, with D possibly matching TRBD1 (6 bases). V lost 8 bases, J lost 8 bases, and 19 bases lay in between. The CDR3 has 15 residues. CDR1 and CDR2 (germline): SEHNR, FQNEAQ (reference sequence). DNA for the CDR3: TGTGCCAGCGGGCTTGAAGCCGGGGGGCATTCACCCCTCCACTTT. It is translated as CASGLEAGGHSPLHF.

This clone has just a few counts. This sequence joins TRBV5-1 and TRBJ2-7, with 9 bases aligning to TRBD2. V was pared by 4 bases and J by 5 bases, with 7 bases of the junction left unmatched. Per germline, CDR1 SGHRS and CDR2 YFSETQ. This CDR3 is built from 14 residues. In DNA form, the CDR3 reads TGCGCCAGCAGCAAAAGCGGGGGGATGGACGAGCAGTACTTC. Protein: CASSKSGGMDEQYF.

The chain uses TRBV20-1 and TRBJ2-1, with a tentative D call TRBD1 (5 bases). The CDR3 covers 11 residues. Looked up from germline, CDR1 is DFQATT and CDR2 is SNEGSKA (reference sequence). Deletions cut 4 bases from V and 10 bases from J, with 11 bases between. CDR3 sequence: CSAIQGGEQFF. The CDR3, as DNA: TGCAGTGCTATTCAGGGTGGGGAGCAGTTCTTC.

Only a few counts were recorded for this clone. The chain uses TRBV30 and TRBJ2-1, with D unclear. Per germline, CDR1 GTSNPN and CDR2 SVGIG (reference sequence). CDR3 size: 11 residues. The V gene lost 0 bases and the J gene lost 8 bases, with 5 bases spanning the gap. This CDR3 is CAWSVLDEQFF. Here the CDR3 DNA reads TGTGCCTGGAGTGTACTCGATGAGCAGTTCTTC.

The chain has TRBV28 and TRBJ2-7; possibly TRBD2 for D (5 bases). The V end lost 11 bases, the J end lost 3 bases, and 11 bases lay between the germline ends. CDR1 MDHEN and CDR2 SYDVKM come from the germline V gene. This CDR3 is 11 amino acids long. The CDR3 sequence: CAAEGGYEQYF. The CDR3 nucleotides read TGTGCCGCAGAGGGCGGCTACGAGCAGTACTTC.

V usage is TRBV23-1 and J usage is TRBJ2-2; 8 bases fit TRBD1. TRBV23-1 is treated as an ORF (open reading frame) with a function not yet certain. Trimming took 8 bases from V and 1 from J; bases not matched to a gene: 3. CDR3 length: 14 residues. In nucleotides, the CDR3 is TGCGCCAGCCGGACAGGGAAGAACACCGGGGAGCTGTTTTTT. It is translated as CASRTGKNTGELFF.

The chain employs TRBV11-2 and TRBJ2-1; 7 positions match TRBD2. This CDR3 has 15 residues. Germline assignment: CDR1 SGHAT and CDR2 FQNNGV. V gave up 3 bases and J gave up 3 bases; unmatched junction bases: 5. The CDR3 region is CASSFWSSGYNEQFF. The CDR3 DNA follows: TGTGCCAGCAGCTTTTGGTCTAGCGGCTACAATGAGCAGTTCTTC.

The rearrangement links TRBV18 to TRBJ2-6; 7 bases line up with TRBD1. Looked up from germline, CDR1 is KGHSH and CDR2 is LQKENI. After removal of 6 bases from V and 0 bases from J, the junction contained 5 bases not matched to a gene. The CDR3 length is 16 residues. DNA of the CDR3: TGTGCCAGCTCGGAATACAGGGGCTCTGGGGCCAACGTCCTGACTTTC. Translated: CASSEYRGSGANVLTF. Supplemented by reference TRBV18 and TRBJ2-6, the full variable domain reads NAGVMQNPRHLVRRRGQEARLRCSPMKGHSHVYWYRQLPEEGLKFMVYLQKENIIDESGMPKERFSAEFPKEGPSILRIQQVVRGDSAAYFCASSEYRGSGANVLTFGAGSRLTVL.

The rearrangement links TRBV25-1 to TRBJ1-6; 7 bases agree with TRBD1. Germline CDR1 is MGHDK and CDR2 is SYGVNS. V was pared by 4 bases and J by 5 bases, with 2 bases of the junction left unmatched. The CDR3 covers 14 residues. The CDR3 DNA reads as TGTGCCAGCAGTGGGGACAGTCATAATTCACCCCTCCACTTT. Translated, it gives CASSGDSHNSPLHF. The full variable domain, completed using reference TRBV25-1 and TRBJ1-6, is EADIYQTPRYLVIGTGKKITLECSQTMGHDKMYWYQQDPGMELHLIHYSYGVNSTEKGDLSSESTVSRIRTEHFPLTLESARPSHTSQYLCASSGDSHNSPLHFGNGTRLTVT.

The CDR3 spells CASMRRTLYITDTQYF. CDR3 nucleotides: TGTGCCAGCATGAGACGGACACTGTATATCACAGATACGCAGTATTTT. The rearrangement links TRBV7-9 to TRBJ2-3, with a tentative D call TRBD1 (5 bases). The CDR3 is 16 residues long. In germline, CDR1 is SEHNR, CDR2 FQNEAQ (reference sequence). Deletions cut 7 bases from V and 2 bases from J, with 19 bases between.

This chain links TRBV7-2 with TRBJ1-2, with no clear D. This CDR3 has 14 residues. Germline CDR1 is SGHTA and CDR2 is FQGNSA. The ends were cut back, 1 base at V and 8 bases at J, with 14 bases in the middle. The CDR3 is CASSLVKTGYGYTF. CDR3 in DNA: TGTGCCAGCAGCTTAGTAAAAACGGGGTACGGCTACACCTTC.

This clone turned up a few times. J is TRBJ2-3 and V is TRBV6-1, with 12 bases aligning to TRBD1. The trim removed 4 bases at V and 6 bases at J, leaving 8 bases unmatched. CDR3 length: 16 residues. Germline V lookup: CDR1 MNHNS, CDR2 SASEGT. DNA for the CDR3: TGTGCCAGCAGTGGGGACAGGGGGCTAAAAGTGGATACGCAGTATTTT. Protein: CASSGDRGLKVDTQYF.

CDR3 protein: CASSPKSGQGRVQDEQYF. CDR3 coding DNA: TGTGCCAGCAGTCCGAAGTCGGGACAGGGCCGAGTTCAGGACGAGCAGTACTTC. V usage is TRBV27 and J usage is TRBJ2-7; 9 bases match TRBD1. CDR3 length: 18 residues. With 5 bases clipped from V and 5 bases from J, the junction kept 19 bases outside the gene matches. Per the germline V gene, CDR1 is MNHEY and CDR2 is SMNVEV (reference sequence).

This clone showed up just a few times. V is TRBV6-5 and J is TRBJ2-1, with D possibly being TRBD2 (6 bases). V was trimmed by 5 bases and J by 3 bases, leaving 8 bases between them. Germline V lookup: CDR1 MNHEY, CDR2 SVGAGI. This CDR3 region has 13 residues. The CDR3 nucleotides are TGTGCCAGCAGTCCGGGAGTCTACAATGAGCAGTTCTTC. This encodes CASSPGVYNEQFF.

The chain combines TRBV5-6 with TRBJ2-2, with 7 bases lining up with TRBD1. CDR3 size: 13 residues. Germline loops: CDR1 SGHDT, CDR2 YYEEEE. V shed 4 bases, J shed 8 bases, and the junction held 5 bases outside the gene matches. CDR3 in DNA: TGTGCCAGCAGCCGAGACAGGGAAGGGGAGCTGTTTTTT. Translation gives CASSRDREGELFF.

This clone was seen a handful of times. This chain links TRBV11-2 with TRBJ2-3; 7 bases map to TRBD1. This CDR3 comprises 15 residues. After removal of 3 bases from V and 5 bases from J, the junction contained 8 bases not matched to a gene. Germline V CDR1 and CDR2: SGHAT, FQNNGV. The CDR3 here is CASSFSLGQQDTQYF. CDR3 in DNA: TGTGCCAGCAGCTTCTCCTTGGGACAGCAAGATACGCAGTATTTT.

CDR3 region: CASSSEAYEQYF. The CDR3 bases are TGTGCCAGCAGTAGCGAGGCCTACGAGCAGTACTTC. The V gene is TRBV2, the J gene TRBJ2-7; D unresolved. The CDR3 sequence is 12 residues long. CDR1 is SNHLY, CDR2 FYNNEI, per germline. The V end lost 5 bases, the J end lost 2 bases, and 7 bases lay between the germline ends.

The rearrangement links TRBV7-9 to TRBJ1-6; 9 nucleotides line up with TRBD1. The V gene end was trimmed by 6 bases and the J gene end by 6 bases; junction bases not matched to a gene: 6. The CDR3 has 15 amino acids. In germline, CDR1 is SEHNR, CDR2 FQNEAQ (reference sequence). The CDR3 sequence is CASRLQGAGNSPLHF. The CDR3 nucleotides are TGTGCCAGCAGATTACAGGGGGCCGGTAATTCACCCCTCCACTTT.

This clone was picked up a small number of times. This rearrangement joins TRBV15 to TRBJ1-1; TRBD1 is a possible D gene (5 bases). This CDR3 region has 14 residues. The V gene's germline CDR1 is LNHNV and CDR2 YYDKDF (reference sequence). The V gene lost 2 bases and the J gene lost 9 bases, with 16 bases spanning the gap. In nucleotides, the CDR3 is TGTGCCACCAGCAGAAATCCGGGACTCAAGAAAGCTTTCTTT. As protein: CATSRNPGLKKAFF. The variable domain in full, with the rest retrieved from reference TRBV15 and TRBJ1-1, is DAMVIQNPRYQVTQFGKPVTLSCSQTLNHNVMYWYQQKSSQAPKLLFHYYDKDFNNEADTPDNFQSRRPNTSFCFLDIRSPGLGDTAMYLCATSRNPGLKKAFFGQGTRLTVV.

The table lists this clone with a few counts. The V and J genes are TRBV5-4 and TRBJ2-3, with TRBD1 matching over 9 bases. The J segment lost 5 bases and the V segment lost 3 bases, leaving 4 bases of the junction unmatched. In germline, CDR1 is SGHNT, CDR2 YYREEE (reference sequence). The CDR3 extends over 14 amino acids. The CDR3 DNA follows: TGTGCCAGCAGCTCCCGGACAGGGGAAGATACGCAGTATTTT. Residues: CASSSRTGEDTQYF.

This clone was seen a handful of times. The chain recombines TRBV19 with TRBJ2-5; D may be TRBD2 (7 bases). V dropped 6 bases and J dropped 5 bases, with 16 bases sitting between them. Germline CDR1 is LNHDA and CDR2 is SQIVND (reference sequence). The CDR3 is made up of 14 amino acids. CDR3 loop: CASSRGASRETQYF. The CDR3 DNA is TGTGCCAGTAGCCGGGGGGCCTCCAGGGAGACCCAGTACTTC.

The rearrangement uses TRBV1 and TRBJ2-1; TRBD2 reflects the table's D call only, with no check against the DNA. TRBV1 is a recognized pseudogene. This CDR3 region has 16 residues. Here the CDR3 DNA reads TGCACCAGCACCGGGACTAGCGGGTTCTCCTACAATGAGCAGTTCTTC. It codes for CTSTGTSGFSYNEQFF.

This chain connects TRBV20-1 to TRBJ2-5, with D unclear. The germline V gene has CDR1 DFQATT and CDR2 SNEGSKA (reference sequence). V was clipped by 6 bases and J by 7 bases, with 12 bases between them. CDR3 length: 11 amino acids. This CDR3 reads CSASPTGTQYF. The CDR3 coding sequence is TGCAGTGCCTCCCCGACGGGGACCCAGTACTTC.